This TCR beta chain was captured in a study of T cell responses to AZD1222 COVID-19 vaccine. The V and J ends lost 4 bases and 4 bases respectively, with 14 bases between them. CDR3 length: 15 amino acids. Germline CDR1 SGHDT, CDR2 YYEEEE. Clones were read by immunoSEQ multiplex PCR, and TCRdb kept only the in-frame ones, dropping some. The sample holds some 130,000 clones; around 90% are singletons and the top ten take 1.9%. Comment on this clone: What it recognizes is unknown.

The study, taken as a whole, reports: Rises in breadth and depth of Spike-specific TCRs came after two AZD1222 doses. Only a handful of individuals given AZD1222 were seropositive at baseline. Mapped onto spike, vaccine-associated CD4 TCRs spanned it and were dominant at 160-218 and 743-854. Unmutated variant regions are reportedly the target of nearly half of TCRs that are spike-specific.

The chain couples TRBV5-6 to TRBJ1-4; no firm D call. The receptor's source is an adult in good health. The sequenced sample was peripheral blood, obtained on day 0 of AZD1222 vaccination. The CDR3 region has the DNA TGTGCCAGCAGCCGCGAAAATCGGAATAATGAAAAACTGTTTTTT. This encodes CASSRENRNNEKLFF.